This entry lists 7 T cell receptor beta chains sequenced from one sample in a study of identical twins. Each CDR3 protein gets one entry after TCRdb re-called the 5' RACE reads with MiXCR. The repertoire includes 300,000 to 400,000 distinct CDR3 sequences, 9% to 15% of them detected once, and roughly 7% sits in the top ten. This sample was also put to use in a study of yellow fever vaccine responses in identical twins.

The source material was CD8+ T cells sorted from blood. These receptors were collected from a woman aged 18-29 years in good health.

This clonotype was counted a few times. The J gene is TRBJ2-7, the V gene TRBV13, with D unclear. Germline CDR1 PRHDT, CDR2 FYEKMQ (reference sequence). This CDR3 region has 12 residues. V lost 3 bases and J lost 3, with 6 bases in between. CDR3 bases: TGTGCCAGCAGCTTCTTTGGCTACGAGCAGTACTTC. It translates to CASSFFGYEQYF.

In this sample, this clonotype turned up a few times. The CDR3 nucleotides read TGTGCCAGCAGCACGGACAGGGGACAACAAACTAGCACAGATACGCAGTATTTT. This translates into CASSTDRGQQTSTDTQYF. The chain employs TRBV12-3 or TRBV12-4 and TRBJ2-3, with 9 bases fitting TRBD1. V was pared by 6 bases and J by 0 bases, with 13 bases of the junction left unmatched. The CDR3 runs 18 residues.

The genes are TRBV7-9 and TRBJ1-2; D gene ambiguous. CDR3 length equals 10 residues. Germline V gives CDR1 SEHNR, CDR2 FQNEAQ (reference sequence). Trimming took off 5 bases at V and 8 bases at J, with 6 bases between the two ends. CDR3 sequence (DNA): TGTGCCAGCAGCCTCTGGGGCTACACCTTC. Residues: CASSLWGYTF.

This clonotype showed up just a few times. The rearrangement joins TRBV7-6 to TRBJ1-1; TRBD1 is a possible D gene (6 bases). Germline V gene sequence: CDR1 SGHVS, CDR2 FNYEAQ. The V end lost 5 bases, the J end lost 6 bases, and 19 bases lay between the germline ends. CDR3 length: 15 amino acids. The CDR3 nucleotides read TGTGCCAGCAGCGAGCTAACAGGGAGGGTATCTGAAGCTTTCTTT. It codes for CASSELTGRVSEAFF.

Only a few counts were recorded for this clonotype. The chain couples TRBV11-2 to TRBJ1-3; D remains unclear. The CDR3 has 10 residues. The ends were cut back, 7 bases at V and 2 bases at J, with 0 bases in the middle. Germline loops: CDR1 SGHAT, CDR2 FQNNGV. CDR3 region: CASTGNTIYF. The CDR3 DNA is TGTGCCAGCACTGGAAACACCATATATTTT.

This clonotype showed up many times. The chain has TRBV6-5 and TRBJ2-3; TRBD2 aligns across 8 bases. J lost 4 bases, V lost 3 bases, and 12 bases had no gene match. CDR1 is MNHEY, CDR2 SVGAGI, per germline. The CDR3 totals 17 residues. The CDR3, as DNA: TGTGCCAGCAGTTATCCCCGTAGCGGGACGGGTGCAGATACGCAGTATTTT. Its translation is CASSYPRSGTGADTQYF.

The CDR3 reads CASSPTSGGLYEQYV. CDR3 sequence (DNA): TGTGCCAGCTCACCGACTAGCGGGGGGCTATACGAGCAGTACGTC. The chain has TRBV18 and TRBJ2-7; 13 bases are a match to TRBD2. The CDR3 totals 15 residues. Germline V gene lookup returns CDR1 KGHSH and CDR2 LQKENI. The V and J ends lost 3 bases and 4 bases, in that order; junction bases with no gene match: 3.